Following are 30 T cell receptor beta chains from one sample sequenced in a study of chemoradiotherapy in HPV16-positive cancers. Measured with immunoSEQ multiplex PCR; TCRdb has only the in-frame clones, and not every one. There are more than 10,000 clones in the sample; 85% to 90% occur only once, and over 2.5% lies in the top ten. The input for sequencing was blood, taken from a patient who underwent chemoradiotherapy. The receptors here all came from a human donor with HPV-associated anogenital cancer.

The rearrangement links TRBV4-1 to TRBJ2-5, with 11 bases fitting TRBD2. This CDR3 has 17 residues. Germline V lookup: CDR1 MGHRA, CDR2 YSYEKL. V was clipped by 4 bases and J by 2 bases; unmatched bases: 9. Written as DNA, the CDR3 is TGCGCCAGCAGCCCGATAGGGCGACTAGCGGGACAAGAGACCCAGTACTTC. Its protein product is CASSPIGRLAGQETQYF.

The chain couples TRBV6-5 to TRBJ2-7; TRBD1 matches at 7 bases. The CDR3 extends over 14 amino acids. Looked up from germline, CDR1 is MNHEY and CDR2 is SVGAGI. V trimming: 8 bases; J trimming: 2 bases; junction bases outside the gene matches: 9. The CDR3 DNA reads as TGTGCCAGCGGACAGACAGGGTCCCCCTACGAGCAGTACTTC. Translated, it gives CASGQTGSPYEQYF.

This clone has just one count. The chain recombines TRBV5-1 with TRBJ1-3, with D hard to call. The CDR3 runs 16 residues. Trimming left V 4 bases short and J 2 bases short, with 16 bases between. Germline CDR1 and CDR2: SGHRS and YFSETQ. The CDR3 sequence: CASSPFLGFTGNTIYF. The CDR3 DNA sequence: TGCGCCAGCAGCCCATTCTTGGGTTTTACTGGAAACACCATATATTTT. Full variable domain (outside the CDR3, taken from reference TRBV5-1 and TRBJ1-3): KAGVTQTPRYLIKTRGQQVTLSCSPISGHRSVSWYQQTPGQGLQFLFEYFSETQRNKGNFPGRFSGRQFSNSRSEMNVSTLELGDSALYLCASSPFLGFTGNTIYFGEGSWLTVV.

The rearrangement joins TRBV6-1 to TRBJ1-5; 8 bases agree with TRBD1. The CDR3 is 15 amino acids. The germline CDR1 and CDR2 sequences are MNHNS and SASEGT. V lost 6 bases and J lost 0; bases outside the gene matches: 4. The DNA of the CDR3 is TGTGCCAGCAGGTTACAGGGGGTTAGCAATCAGCCCCAGCATTTT. Residues: CASRLQGVSNQPQHF.

The V call is TRBV18, the J call TRBJ2-2; D unresolved. The CDR3 has 14 residues. Per the germline V gene, CDR1 is KGHSH and CDR2 is LQKENI. Trimming shortened V by 0 bases and J by 4 bases, and 6 bases separated the two germline ends. The CDR3, as DNA: TGTGCCAGCTCACCACCACGGAGCACCGGGGAGCTGTTTTTT. As protein: CASSPPRSTGELFF.

This clone occurred a few times. The chain carries TRBV7-8 and TRBJ1-5, with D unresolved. The CDR3 covers 12 residues. Germline lookup yields CDR1 SGHVS and CDR2 FQNEAQ. Trimming cost V 5 bases and J 9 bases, with 11 bases left between them. The chain's CDR3 is CASSPQLGPQHF. The CDR3 nucleotides read TGTGCCAGCAGCCCTCAACTAGGGCCCCAGCATTTT.

This clone is medium-sized. The same CDR3 arises from other DNA sequences in this sample as well. V is TRBV7-9 and J is TRBJ2-5; tentatively, D is TRBD1 or TRBD2 (5 bases each). V lost 5 bases, J lost 2 bases, and 12 bases lay in between. The CDR3 contains 14 residues. The germline V gene has CDR1 SEHNR and CDR2 FQNEAQ (reference sequence). This CDR3 reads CASSLRDGQETQYF. CDR3 in DNA: TGTGCCAGCAGCCTCCGGGACGGACAAGAGACCCAGTACTTC.

The gene calls are TRBV28 and TRBJ2-1; the D gene is possibly TRBD2 (5 bases). CDR1 is MDHEN and CDR2 is SYDVKM in the germline V gene. V was trimmed by 6 bases and J by 12 bases, leaving 12 bases between them. The CDR3 runs 11 residues. In DNA form, the CDR3 reads TGTGCCAGCAGCCGCGGACTGGGGCAGTTCTTC. Encoded protein: CASSRGLGQFF.

The chain links TRBV4-3 to TRBJ2-1, with a weak D call TRBD2 (7 bases). Germline lookup yields CDR1 LGHNA and CDR2 YSLEER. V gave up 4 bases and J gave up 7 bases, with 14 bases separating them. The CDR3 has 14 residues. The CDR3 loop reads CASSRNRGGNEQFF. Here the CDR3 DNA reads TGCGCCAGCAGCCGGAATAGGGGGGGAAATGAGCAGTTCTTC.

The V call is TRBV19, the J call TRBJ2-5; the D call may be TRBD1 or TRBD2 (5 bases each). Per the germline V gene, CDR1 is LNHDA and CDR2 is SQIVND (reference sequence). The CDR3 sequence is 15 residues long. V dropped 5 bases and J dropped 2 bases, with 15 bases sitting between them. The CDR3 DNA reads TGTGCCAGTAGTGTAGCCCGGGGCGGGCAAGAGACCCAGTACTTC. Its protein product is CASSVARGGQETQYF.

The rearrangement joins TRBV5-4 to TRBJ2-5; 11 bases are a match to TRBD2. This CDR3 is built from 15 residues. With 6 bases clipped from V and 5 bases from J, the junction kept 9 bases outside the gene matches. Germline lookup yields CDR1 SGHNT and CDR2 YYREEE (reference sequence). The CDR3 DNA reads as TGTGCCAGCAACCCTTTAGCGGGGGGGCCGGAGACCCAGTACTTC. Protein product: CASNPLAGGPETQYF.

This clone appeared a few times. The rearrangement uses TRBV6-1 and TRBJ2-5, with TRBD1 matching over 9 bases. The CDR3 is 15 residues long. V gave up 3 bases and J gave up 5 bases; unmatched junction bases: 7. CDR1 and CDR2 from the germline V gene are MNHNS and SASEGT. Written as DNA, the CDR3 is TGTGCCAGCAGTGAGAACAGGGGGCGGTCGGAGACCCAGTACTTC. Its protein product is CASSENRGRSETQYF.

V and J are TRBV30 and TRBJ1-6; weak D call: TRBD1 (6 bases). The CDR3 is 15 residues long. V was shortened by 4 bases and J by 0 bases, with 10 bases between the two germline ends. Germline V gene lookup returns CDR1 GTSNPN and CDR2 SVGIG (reference sequence). The CDR3 DNA follows: TGTGCCTGGAACGTGGGACACTCCTATAATTCACCCCTCCACTTT. Translation: CAWNVGHSYNSPLHF.

This clone appeared a single time. V and J are TRBV10-3 and TRBJ2-7; the D gene is possibly TRBD2 (6 bases). Per germline, CDR1 ENHRY and CDR2 SYGVKD. The CDR3 extends over 15 amino acids. Trimming pared 0 bases from V and 3 bases from J, leaving 12 bases between. CDR3 protein: CAISESPGVSYEQYF. DNA for the CDR3: TGTGCCATCAGTGAGTCCCCGGGGGTTAGCTACGAGCAGTACTTC.

This rearrangement joins TRBV15 to TRBJ1-4; no firm D call. The CDR3 loop spans 15 amino acids. CDR1 LNHNV and CDR2 YYDKDF come from the germline V gene (reference sequence). Trimming took 5 bases from V and 5 from J, leaving 15 bases between them. The CDR3 loop is CATSRPRSPNEKLFF. CDR3 DNA sequence: TGTGCCACCAGCCGTCCACGCTCCCCAAATGAAAAACTGTTTTTT.

This chain joins TRBV19 and TRBJ2-3; 12 nucleotides line up with TRBD2. The CDR3 spans 16 residues. J lost 1 base, V lost 4 bases, and 3 bases had no gene match. Germline-derived CDR1 and CDR2 are LNHDA and SQIVND (reference sequence). The CDR3 nucleotides read TGTGCCAGTAGTACCGGGACTAGCGGGCGCACAGATACGCAGTATTTT. Translated, it gives CASSTGTSGRTDTQYF. The whole variable domain, filled in from reference TRBV19 and TRBJ2-3, reads DGGITQSPKYLFRKEGQNVTLSCEQNLNHDAMYWYRQDPGQGLRLIYYSQIVNDFQKGDIAEGYSVSREKKESFPLTVTSAQKNPTAFYLCASSTGTSGRTDTQYFGPGTRLTVL.

V and J are TRBV18 and TRBJ2-7, with D perhaps TRBD1 or TRBD2 (6 bases each). From germline, CDR1 is KGHSH and CDR2 LQKENI. The CDR3 has 15 amino acids. Trimming removed 3 bases from V and 6 bases from J, with 18 bases in between. The CDR3 DNA sequence: TGTGCCAGCTCACCCTGGGGGGCCACTGAGGCCGAGCAGTACTTC. Translating it yields CASSPWGATEAEQYF.

CDR3 sequence (DNA): TGTGCCAGCAGCAGGCAGGAAAGGCTAACCGGGGAGCTGTTTTTT. This encodes CASSRQERLTGELFF. The V call is TRBV5-5, the J call TRBJ2-2; D gene unclear. The germline V and J ends were trimmed by 4 bases and 5 bases, with 15 bases remaining between them. Germline values: CDR1 SGHKS, CDR2 YYEKEE (reference sequence). This CDR3 has 15 amino acids.

V and J are TRBV19 and TRBJ2-5; TRBD2 matches at 12 bases. The CDR3 sequence is 15 residues long. Trimming removed 6 bases from V and 2 bases from J; junction bases left unmatched: 4. Germline values: CDR1 LNHDA, CDR2 SQIVND (reference sequence). CDR3 in DNA: TGTGCCAGTAGGCTAGCGGGGGGGATACAAGAGACCCAGTACTTC. Translation: CASRLAGGIQETQYF.

The gene calls are TRBV10-2 and TRBJ2-1; the match to TRBD1 covers 7 bases. Trimming cost V 6 bases and J 8 bases; bases outside gene matches: 13. The CDR3 totals 15 residues. Per germline, CDR1 WSHSY and CDR2 SAAADI. The CDR3 is CASSHPAGGIHEQFF. The CDR3, as DNA: TGCGCCAGCAGCCACCCGGCAGGGGGAATACATGAGCAGTTCTTC.

The rearrangement links TRBV5-6 to TRBJ1-2, with D perhaps TRBD1 (5 bases). V lost 2 bases and J lost 5, with 25 bases in between. The CDR3 has 18 residues. Germline lookup yields CDR1 SGHDT and CDR2 YYEEEE. Here the CDR3 reads CASSFVSATASRGYGYTF. The DNA of the CDR3 is TGTGCCAGCAGCTTCGTTTCCGCGACAGCCTCTCGGGGGTATGGCTACACCTTC.

The genes are TRBV7-6 and TRBJ2-1; tentatively, D is TRBD2 (6 bases). The CDR3 extends over 17 amino acids. Trimming stripped 1 base from V and 6 bases from J, with 19 bases between. Germline V gene lookup returns CDR1 SGHVS and CDR2 FNYEAQ. CDR3 bases: TGTGCCAGCAGCTTAGGGGGGAGGCCCATGGATGCCAATGAGCAGTTCTTC. As protein: CASSLGGRPMDANEQFF.

This chain links TRBV14 with TRBJ2-1; no clear D gene. Trimming left V 4 bases short and J 2 bases short, with 18 bases between. The CDR3 consists of 17 residues. Germline assignment: CDR1 SGHDN and CDR2 FVKESK. DNA for the CDR3: TGTGCCAGCAGCCCCTGGGCGCGGAGAACAACCTACAATGAGCAGTTCTTC. Translation: CASSPWARRTTYNEQFF. Variable domain in full (rest from reference TRBV14 and TRBJ2-1): EAGVTQFPSHSVIEKGQTVTLRCDPISGHDNLYWYRRVMGKEIKFLLHFVKESKQDESGMPNNRFLAERTGGTYSTLKVQPAELEDSGVYFCASSPWARRTTYNEQFFGPGTRLTVL.

The chain couples TRBV6-1 to TRBJ2-5; 10 bases are shared with TRBD1. Losses at the gene ends were 9 bases for V and 7 bases for J; bases not matched to a gene: 8. CDR1 is MNHNS and CDR2 is SASEGT in the germline V gene. CDR3 size: 13 residues. The CDR3 loop is CASRTGGLGTQYF. The CDR3 DNA reads TGTGCCAGTCGGACAGGGGGACTGGGGACCCAGTACTTC.

V gene TRBV5-1 combines with J gene TRBJ1-1; possible D gene TRBD1, 5 bases. V dropped 2 bases and J dropped 3 bases, with 11 bases sitting between them. Germline V CDR1 and CDR2: SGHRS, YFSETQ. The CDR3 consists of 14 residues. The CDR3 DNA sequence: TGCGCCAGCAGCTTTCGGGGCGCGGACACTGAAGCTTTCTTT. Protein sequence: CASSFRGADTEAFF.

The V call is TRBV29-1, the J call TRBJ2-5; D gene ambiguous. V lost 4 bases and J lost 5, with 8 bases in between. Per germline, CDR1 SQVTM and CDR2 ANQGSEA. This CDR3 has 11 amino acids. CDR3 residues: CSVGKVETQYF. In DNA, the CDR3 is TGCAGCGTTGGGAAGGTGGAGACCCAGTACTTC.

The chain employs TRBV7-9 and TRBJ2-3, with 7 nucleotides matching TRBD1. The CDR3 runs 14 residues. The germline gives CDR1 SEHNR, CDR2 FQNEAQ (reference sequence). V lost 6 bases, J lost 5 bases, and 8 bases stayed unmatched. The CDR3 is CASSQQGFQDTQYF. The CDR3 DNA follows: TGTGCCAGCAGTCAACAGGGGTTTCAAGATACGCAGTATTTT.

This clone appeared once. The chain combines TRBV19 with TRBJ1-4; D might be TRBD1 (5 bases). The CDR3 consists of 16 residues. The germline V and J ends were trimmed by 4 bases and 0 bases, with 12 bases remaining between them. Germline V gives CDR1 LNHDA, CDR2 SQIVND (reference sequence). The CDR3 sequence: CASSSWDRSTNEKLFF. CDR3 bases: TGTGCCAGTAGTAGCTGGGACCGATCAACTAATGAAAAACTGTTTTTT.

This chain connects TRBV2 to TRBJ1-3, with D maybe TRBD1 (5 bases). The germline gives CDR1 SNHLY, CDR2 FYNNEI. V lost 6 bases and J 1 base, leaving 7 bases between the germline ends. The CDR3 sequence is 13 residues long. The CDR3 DNA sequence: TGTGCCAGCAGGGAGGGGTCTGGAAACACCATATATTTT. Its translation: CASREGSGNTIYF.

V gene TRBV27 combines with J gene TRBJ2-1, with TRBD2 as a possible D gene (6 bases). The length of the CDR3 is 15 residues. The V end lost 2 bases, the J end lost 6 bases, and 14 bases lay between the germline ends. Germline V gene data show CDR1 as MNHEY and CDR2 as SMNVEV (reference sequence). CDR3 residues: CASSLPGTASNEQFF. As DNA, the CDR3 is TGTGCCAGCAGTTTACCCGGGACTGCGAGCAATGAGCAGTTCTTC.